The 13 T cell receptor beta chains reported below all come from one sample, sequenced in a study of T-cell reconstitution after alpha-beta-depleted transplantation in children. Preparation of the TCRbeta library involved a method that used unique molecular identifiers. TCRdb re-analysed the PCR reads in MiXCR, keeping a single row per CDR3 protein. The sample includes 250,000 to 400,000 distinct CDR3 sequences, more than 20% of them seen just once. The material was PBMCs, mostly from graft donor cells, obtained 180 days after TCRalphabeta/CD19-depleted stem cell transplant. Receptors were obtained from a male patient between 5 and 17 years old who had a stem cell transplant for acute lymphoblastic leukemia, so the T cells may come from the graft donor.

In its sample, this clonotype was seen many times. This chain uses TRBV7-9 with TRBJ2-7; TRBD1 matches 9 bases. Germline values: CDR1 SEHNR, CDR2 FQNEAQ (reference sequence). Germline trimming cut 7 bases from V and 0 bases from J; bases unmatched to any gene: 10. This CDR3 has 16 amino acids. The CDR3 is CASTTWGDRDSYEQYF. The CDR3, as DNA: TGTGCCAGCACCACTTGGGGGGACAGGGACTCCTACGAGCAGTACTTC. The whole variable domain, remainder taken from reference TRBV7-9 and TRBJ2-7, is DTGVSQNPRHKITKRGQNVTFRCDPISEHNRLYWYRQTLGQGPEFLTYFQNEAQLEKSRLLSDRFSAERPKGSFSTLEIQRTEQGDSAMYLCASTTWGDRDSYEQYFGPGTRLTVT.

Concerning this clonotype itself: Germline and junction disagree at one end, which may indicate a read error. The rearrangement links TRBV27 to TRBJ2-7; 7 bases fit TRBD2. Per the germline V gene, CDR1 is MNHEY and CDR2 is SMNVEV (reference sequence). The CDR3 is made up of 14 amino acids. The CDR3 here is CASRLYRGVYEQYF. In nucleotides, the CDR3 is TGTGCCAGCAGATTATACCGGGGGGTCTACGAGCAGTACTTC.

This clonotype was seen more than once but under ten times. This chain links TRBV12-3 or TRBV12-4 with TRBJ1-1, with D unresolved. Trimming cost V 1 base and J 0 bases, with 9 bases left between them. This CDR3 region has 15 residues. The CDR3: CASSLGRGMNTEAFF. In nucleotides, the CDR3 is TGTGCCAGCAGTTTAGGTCGAGGTATGAACACTGAAGCTTTCTTT.

This sequence joins TRBV4-1 and TRBJ2-4; D is unresolved. Germline V lookup: CDR1 MGHRA, CDR2 YSYEKL. Trimming left V 2 bases short and J 0 bases short, with 8 bases between. CDR3 size: 15 residues. The CDR3 sequence: CASSQRLLAKNIQYF. CDR3 coding DNA: TGCGCCAGCAGCCAAAGGCTTCTAGCCAAAAACATTCAGTACTTC.

V is TRBV20-1 and J is TRBJ2-7; TRBD2 agrees at 8 bases. J was trimmed by 0 bases and V by 6 bases; bases with no gene match: 10. Germline V lookup: CDR1 DFQATT, CDR2 SNEGSKA (reference sequence). The length of the CDR3 is 15 residues. Here the CDR3 reads CSARRGGRSSYEQYF. The CDR3 DNA reads TGCAGTGCCAGACGTGGCGGGAGGAGCTCCTACGAGCAGTACTTC.

There are a few counts of this clonotype. The genes are TRBV12-3 or TRBV12-4 and TRBJ2-3; D possibly corresponds to TRBD2 (6 bases). The CDR3 has 14 amino acids. The ends were cut back, 8 bases at V and 4 bases at J, with 16 bases in the middle. CDR3 bases: TGTGCCAGCCATAGGGCGGGACCCCCAGATACGCAGTATTTT. This encodes CASHRAGPPDTQYF.

The chain combines TRBV6-1 with TRBJ2-2; TRBD2 matches 11 bases. After removal of 1 base from V and 3 bases from J, the junction contained 13 bases not matched to a gene. This CDR3 has 20 residues. Germline values: CDR1 MNHNS, CDR2 SASEGT. The CDR3 DNA reads as TGTGCCAGCAGTGAAGGGGATCGACTAGCGGGGATGCTGTACACCGGGGAGCTGTTTTTT. This translates into CASSEGDRLAGMLYTGELFF.

This clonotype occurred a few times. The CDR3, as DNA: TGCGCCAGCAGCCAAGTTGGACTAGCGGGAGAAGCAGATACGCAGTATTTT. Its translation: CASSQVGLAGEADTQYF. The rearrangement links TRBV4-1 to TRBJ2-3; 13 nucleotides match TRBD2. CDR1 and CDR2 from the germline V gene are MGHRA and YSYEKL. The CDR3 totals 17 residues. V lost 1 base, J lost 4 bases, and 5 bases stayed unmatched.

This chain joins TRBV7-8 and TRBJ1-4; D ambiguous. Germline V gene lookup returns CDR1 SGHVS and CDR2 FQNEAQ. V was cut by 7 bases and J by 0 bases, with 12 bases left in between. The CDR3 contains 15 residues. The CDR3 nucleotides are TGTGCCAGCACCAGACGAACCGCAACTAATGAAAAACTGTTTTTT. It codes for CASTRRTATNEKLFF.

The count of this clonotype is one. CDR3 DNA: TGCGCCAGCAGCCGAGAGCCTAGCACAGATACGCAGTATTTT. It is translated as CASSREPSTDTQYF. This rearrangement joins TRBV5-1 to TRBJ2-3; no reliable D call. CDR3 length equals 14 residues. In germline, CDR1 is SGHRS, CDR2 YFSETQ. V gave up 4 bases and J gave up 0 bases, with 9 bases separating them.

This chain joins TRBV7-2 and TRBJ2-2, with unresolved D. CDR1 is SGHTA and CDR2 is FQGNSA in the germline V gene. V dropped 8 bases and J dropped 5 bases, with 9 bases sitting between them. CDR3 length: 12 residues. The CDR3 reads CASVYLTGELFF. CDR3 DNA sequence: TGTGCCAGCGTCTATCTGACCGGGGAGCTGTTTTTT.

The rearrangement links TRBV5-1 to TRBJ2-4; D might be TRBD1 or TRBD2, each matching 6 bases. The CDR3 has 16 residues. V was clipped by 4 bases and J by 0 bases, with 14 bases between them. CDR1 is SGHRS and CDR2 is YFSETQ in the germline V gene. The DNA of the CDR3 is TGCGCCAGCAGCCCAAAGGGGGGACTAGCCAAAAACATTCAGTACTTC. Its translation is CASSPKGGLAKNIQYF.

V usage is TRBV4-1 and J usage is TRBJ1-2, with D maybe TRBD1 (5 bases). The CDR3 loop spans 16 amino acids. Germline lookup yields CDR1 MGHRA and CDR2 YSYEKL. V lost 2 bases and J 1 base, leaving 14 bases between the germline ends. The CDR3 bases are TGCGCCAGCAGCCAACAGGGAGGGACCCTTAACTATGGCTACACCTTC. Residues: CASSQQGGTLNYGYTF.